This paragraph reports one T cell receptor (beta chain). Its antigen is unidentified. This sample is part of a study of blood T cells in healthy people across ages. Study-level findings and limits: Age showed a roughly linear inverse relationship with TCR beta diversity per million T cells.

V lost 0 bases and J lost 4, with 8 bases in between. Germline loops: CDR1 SGHRS, CDR2 YFSETQ. This CDR3 contains 13 residues. Sample-barcoded 5' priming and a J-beta primer mix drove a second PCR of roughly 7 to 11 cycles. Through a template-switch adaptor with 12 random nucleotides, each cDNA molecule received a tag. From the 5' RACE reads, TCRdb called clonotypes with MiXCR, one entry per CDR3 protein. The sample holds 720,000 or so distinct CDR3 sequences; 40% to 45% are singletons and the top ten take 25% to 35%. The source material was blood. The clonotype was recovered from a man older than 75 in good health. The gene calls are TRBV5-1 and TRBJ2-7, with D maybe TRBD2 (5 bases). Here the CDR3 reads CASSLVGRYEQYF. The CDR3 nucleotides are TGCGCCAGCAGCTTGGTAGGGAGATACGAGCAGTACTTC. Using reference TRBV5-1 and TRBJ2-7 for the parts outside the CDR3, the full variable domain is KAGVTQTPRYLIKTRGQQVTLSCSPISGHRSVSWYQQTPGQGLQFLFEYFSETQRNKGNFPGRFSGRQFSNSRSEMNVSTLELGDSALYLCASSLVGRYEQYFGPGTRLTVT.